This T cell receptor beta chain was identified in a study of tissue T cells after allogeneic stem cell transplantation. Clones were sequenced by immunoSEQ multiplex PCR, and TCRdb holds only the in-frame ones, with some missing. The table shows several thousand clones, with around 50% occurring only once. V shed 6 bases and J shed 4 bases, with 6 bases lying between them. The CDR3 consists of 11 residues. Germline lookup yields CDR1 KGHPV and CDR2 FQNQEV (reference sequence). Time point of the sample: mouse harvest day 7 after allogeneic transplant. The graft held 10^6 splenic CD5+ T cells and 10^7 T-cell-depleted bone marrow cells. Mice had MHC-mismatched B6 into BALB/c GVHD, sampled day 7 or 14. Concerning this clone: The antigen remains undetermined. Germline and genes: mouse. The read terminates 1 residue ahead of where the CDR3 ends, so the germline J gene completes it.

Whole-study results and caveats: Shared clones across patients were few; motif clustering revealed tissue-specific shared signatures. Some tissue clones might be persisting host cells; their alloreactivity or antigen specificity was not determined. Tissue-detected TCR repertoire was only partly captured by blood and spleen T cells.

This receptor was obtained from a female BALB/c mouse given C57BL/6 T cells with graft-versus-host disease after an allogeneic hematopoietic cell transplant. V is TRBV26 and J is TRBJ1-1; D remains ambiguous. The source material was gut tissue. The CDR3 bases that were read are TGTGCCAGCAGGCAGAGCACAGAAGTCTTC. This translates into CASRQSTEVF. The CDR3 in its entirety is CASRQSTEVFF.